This T cell receptor beta chain came from a study of post-analysis software for immune sequencing data. Study observations and caveats: Relative to controls, patients had about five TRBV segments at higher frequency, with TRBV5-6, TRBV5-1 and TRBV20-1 among these.

CDR3 length: 18 amino acids. Germline CDR1 and CDR2: SGDLS and YYNGEE. The TCR beta cDNA libraries carried unique molecular identifiers. MiXCR, run by TCRdb on the PCR reads, gives a single entry per CDR3 protein. The data hold about 770,000 distinct CDR3 sequences, with just over 45% observed a single time. As for this clonotype: The antigen is not known. An end of the junction does not agree with germline; a read error may underlie this.

This receptor was identified in a girl aged 5 to 17 with multiple sclerosis. The gene calls are TRBV9 and TRBJ2-7; 10 nucleotides align to TRBD2. The sequenced material came from blood. The CDR3 protein is CASSVVPSGRPGSYGQYF. CDR3 nucleotide sequence: TGTGCCAGCAGCGTAGTACCTAGCGGGAGACCGGGCTCCTACGGGCAGTACTTC.